This entry is about one TCR beta chain. Which antigen it targets is not known. No qualities accompany the bases; no much larger clone lies one base away. TCRbeta CDR3 regions were amplified from genomic DNA by means of the immunoSEQ Assay, a bias-controlled multiplex PCR. As for the authors' bioinformatics: The number of nucleated cells in each sample was estimated from the amplification of reference gene primers within the assay. To quantify the absolute abundance of each unique TCRbeta CDR3 rearrangement, sequence reads were collapsed and filtered. For each sample, productive Simpson clonality was calculated as the square root of Simpson's diversity index across productive rearrangements. TCRdb took this table from immuneACCESS and kept in-frame rearrangements with V and J called. Such tables lack part of the clones; where checked against another copy, unresolved V genes explain under half of the gap, and the rest is unexplained. V and J calls and clone size are copied from that table; D and trimming were computed from the DNA. Within this sample are under 200,000 clones, with over 80% of them counted one time only. The top ten clones comprise roughly 13% of the sample.

This entry is derived from a study of blood T cell repertoires in COVID-19 (dated by TCRdb to the early 2020s). Regarding the study in general: The collaborator samples originated in the United States, Italy and Spain and spanned the acute and convalescent phases of COVID-19. The prospective study material was composed of cDNA or gDNA derived from T cells, B-cell-depleted T cells, or PBMCs. Deeply sampled blood TCRbeta repertoires from subjects exposed to, actively infected with, or recovered from COVID-19 were included in the dataset. A de-identified subject ID, COVID-19 status, age in years and sex were almost always included in the sample metadata. Where HLA class I and class II types were available, the types were taken from metadata supplied by the sample provider, not from assay-based typing. The repertoires were made available in a free public database intended to serve as a resource for research on the immune response to SARS-CoV-2. Samples came from the ongoing ImmuneRACE study (first 160 participants) plus 1,254 subjects from 6 global collaborators. Paper-wide results and their limitations: Clinical and demographic metadata were provided uncurated, with the amount varying by source and participant.

In the prospective study, participants were 18 to 89 years old, resided in 24 geographic areas of the United States, and were enrolled through a virtual design. In the prospective study, cohorts were assigned on the basis of participant-reported clinical history obtained from a screening survey and a study questionnaire. ImmuneRACE Cohort 3 recovered participants were defined by two consecutive negative NP/OP PCR tests, healthcare professional clearance, or symptom resolution. Mobile phlebotomists in the prospective study collected whole blood, serum and a nasopharyngeal or oropharyngeal swab from every participant. Participants in the prospective study had the option to provide additional blood draws and questionnaires over an approximately 2-month period. Blood samples from the prospective study were shipped frozen or at room temperature prior to DNA extraction. The trim is 2 bases for V and 1 base for J, with a gap of 12 bases between the germline ends. Via the germline V gene, CDR1 is MDHEN and CDR2 SYDVKM. The CDR3 measures 16 amino acids from cysteine to phenylalanine. Only the CDR3 portion is preserved as DNA: 48 bases, with reading frame beginning at the first base.

The V gene is TRBV28 and the J gene is TRBJ1-5; the D gene is unclear. This clonotype was sampled from a woman in her sixties who had recovered from COVID-19. Material: PBMCs or T cells enriched from blood (not recorded which). Read as DNA, the sequence is TGTGCCAGCAGTTTAGGAGGACTGGGGAGCAATCAGCCCCAGCATTTT. It encodes CASSLGGLGSNQPQHF.